This T cell receptor (beta chain) appears in the sequencing data of a study of T-cell memory formation after mild COVID-19 (dated by TCRdb to 2020 to 2023). Looking at the study overall: TCR sequence clusters from the two donors were largely donor specific. In a couple of donors, T-cell clones that expanded and contracted after mild COVID-19 were followed by sequencing TCRalpha and TCRbeta repertoires longitudinally. The cohort was made up of two young adult volunteers, one female and one male, who were previously healthy. The full study reports these points: Contracting CD4+ clones were located mainly in the CM and EM memory subsets, whereas CD8+ clones were found to be enriched in EMRA. Balanced CD4/CD8 phenotypes were observed for clones contracting from day 15 to 85, whereas a bias towards CD4+ was observed for a second wave of clones expanding from day 15 to 37. The study covered only a couple of mild cases, and larger cohorts including severe cases with pre-infection samples were considered necessary. Whether the second-wave clones peaking on day 37 were SARS-CoV-2 specific was not confirmed. Some responding clones were detected in pre-infection memory, which suggested that pre-existing cross-reactive memory T cells had joined the SARS-CoV-2 response.

Ficoll-Paque density gradient centrifugation was used to isolate PBMCs. There are a few counts of this clonotype. The antigen it recognizes is unknown. Base qualities were left out, and no much larger clone turns up one base away. Sequenced using an Illumina NovaSeq 6000. TCRalpha and TCRbeta cDNA libraries were constructed by 5'RACE with constant-segment primers, with sample barcodes and unique molecular identifiers being introduced. Trizol reagent was used to extract RNA from every sample. The libraries were amplified in two PCR steps, and the second step added a second sample barcode and Illumina TruSeq adapters. Sequencing of the libraries was done on an Illumina NovaSeq, producing 2 x 150 bp paired-end reads. From the authors' description of their analysis: Reads were demultiplexed and collapsed into UMI-guided consensus sequences with migec v1.2.7. Using mixcr v2.1.11, the UMI consensuses were aligned to TRA and TRB V and J templates and assembled into clonotypes. Clonotypes were classified as expanded or contracted when called significant by both edgeR and NoisET, with noise models trained on biological replicates. edgeR calls used a false discovery rate-adjusted p below 0.01 and a log2 fold-change threshold of 1. As an exploratory analysis of dynamics, max-normalized trajectories of the 1000 most abundant clonotypes were examined by PCA with hierarchical clustering. Separately sequenced CD4+ and CD8+ repertoires were used to assign the CD4 or CD8 phenotype of responding clones. The public reads were reprocessed in TCRdb via fastp at Q25 and MiXCR, keeping in-frame beta chains. Identical CDR3 protein sequences are pooled into one entry, listed with their most common genes and DNA. These V and J calls originate from TCRdb's pipeline instead of the authors' own analysis. The sample includes more than 450,000 distinct CDR3 sequences, with roughly 18% observed a single time. Clones ranked in the top ten supply 12% of the sample.

The CDR3 covers 15 residues, taking in both the cysteine and the phenylalanine. Only the CDR3 part of the read is kept: 45 bases, read in frame from the first base. From the germline V gene, CDR1 is LGHNT and CDR2 is FRNRAP. The junction shows trimming of 4 bases on V and 5 bases on J, plus 14 bases between the germline ends. This receptor chain uses TRBV12-5 and TRBJ2-2; the best D guess is TRBD2, with 6 bases matching. The receptor comes from an adult woman who had mild COVID-19 (a few samples of this study predate the infection). The sample titles of this study are shuffled in the database, so cell type and time point are left out; the donor was told from shared clones. Sample: PBMCs or a T cell subset sorted from them (not recorded which). The DNA sequence reads TGTGCTAGTGGTTCGGAGGGCGTCAGGACCGGGGAGCTGTTTTTT. This sequence encodes CASGSEGVRTGELFF.